Sequencing of this T cell receptor (beta chain) was carried out in a study of T cell repertoires in cytomegalovirus infection. Across the whole study: Through public TCR beta signatures, both CMV infection and matching HLA type were indicated. General study results and limits: Summed frequency of shared TCR beta families picked out CMV carriers who also had the relevant HLA. Ex vivo, HLA-C-restricted CMV-specific TCR beta clonotypes prevailed over the rest of the response.

A note on this clonotype: Its matching antigen is unknown.

TCRdb reprocessed the reads via MiXCR and lists one record per CDR3 protein. The data contain a few hundred thousand distinct CDR3 sequences, about a quarter of them seen just once; the ten biggest clones take up approximately 13%. CDR1 SEHNR and CDR2 FQNEAQ come from the germline V gene (reference sequence). The ends were cut back, 5 bases at V and 5 bases at J, with 12 bases in the middle. CDR3 length: 13 residues. The rearrangement uses TRBV7-9 and TRBJ1-2, with D uncertain. This clonotype was sampled from a human donor in good health (CMV status not recorded). Some clones in this sample may be carry-over from other donors' samples. Source material: PBMCs. CDR3 coding DNA: TGTGCCAGCAGCGCGGAAAGATTTTATGGCTACACCTTC. It encodes CASSAERFYGYTF.